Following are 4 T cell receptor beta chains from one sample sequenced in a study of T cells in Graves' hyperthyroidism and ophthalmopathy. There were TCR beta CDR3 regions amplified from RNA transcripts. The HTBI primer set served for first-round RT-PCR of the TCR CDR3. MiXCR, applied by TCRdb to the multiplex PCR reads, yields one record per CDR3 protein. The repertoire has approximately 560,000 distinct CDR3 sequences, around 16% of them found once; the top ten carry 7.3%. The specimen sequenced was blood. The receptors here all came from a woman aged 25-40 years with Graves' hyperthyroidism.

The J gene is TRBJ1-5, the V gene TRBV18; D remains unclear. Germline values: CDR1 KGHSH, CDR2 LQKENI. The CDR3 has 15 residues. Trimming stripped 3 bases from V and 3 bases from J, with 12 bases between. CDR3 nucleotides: TGTGCCAGCTCACCTGGGTTTTCGTACAATCAGCCCCAGCATTTT. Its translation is CASSPGFSYNQPQHF.

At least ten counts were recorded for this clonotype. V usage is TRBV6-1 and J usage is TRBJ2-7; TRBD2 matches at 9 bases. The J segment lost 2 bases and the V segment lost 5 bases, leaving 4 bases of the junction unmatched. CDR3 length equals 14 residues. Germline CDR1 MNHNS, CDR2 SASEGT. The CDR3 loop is CASSRAGGPYEQYF. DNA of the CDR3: TGTGCCAGCAGTAGGGCGGGAGGGCCCTACGAGCAGTACTTC.

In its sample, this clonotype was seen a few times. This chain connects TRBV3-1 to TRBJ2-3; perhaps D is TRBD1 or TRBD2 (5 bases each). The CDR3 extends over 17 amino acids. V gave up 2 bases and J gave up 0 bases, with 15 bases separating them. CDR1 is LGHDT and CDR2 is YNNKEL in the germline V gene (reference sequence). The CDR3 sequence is CASSQPWDGYSTDTQYF. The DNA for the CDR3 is TGTGCCAGCAGCCAACCTTGGGACGGTTATAGCACAGATACGCAGTATTTT.

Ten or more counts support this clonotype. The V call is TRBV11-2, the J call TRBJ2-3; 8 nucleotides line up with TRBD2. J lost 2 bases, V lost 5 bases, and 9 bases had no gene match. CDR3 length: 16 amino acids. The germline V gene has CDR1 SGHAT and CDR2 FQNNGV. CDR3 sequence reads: CASSPTIAGNTDTQYF. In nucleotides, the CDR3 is TGTGCCAGCAGCCCGACTATAGCGGGAAACACAGATACGCAGTATTTT.